Sequencing of this T cell receptor beta chain was carried out in a study of T cells after yellow fever vaccination. A universal primer site and UMIs were added as TCR cDNA was made by 5'RACE template switching. Via MiXCR, TCRdb re-called the 5' RACE reads, giving one row per CDR3 protein. The sample holds over 110,000 distinct CDR3 sequences, less than 9.5% seen once. Study results and caveats: Although the secondary response was weaker, it peaked faster, at day 5 versus 15. Among all clonotypes, a small share was observed in both CD4 and CD8 compartments.

About this clonotype itself: As yet, its antigen is unknown.

This receptor was obtained from a man younger than 40 who received the YFV17D yellow fever vaccine. The input for sequencing was CD4+ T cells sorted from PBMCs, taken 5 days after the yellow fever booster vaccination.

This CDR3 reads CASSQAIAEYEQYF. CDR3 sequence (DNA): TGTGCCAGCAGCCAAGCAATAGCGGAATACGAGCAGTACTTC. This chain uses TRBV4-2 with TRBJ2-7; possibly TRBD2 for D (6 bases). Germline V gene sequence: CDR1 LGHNA, CDR2 YNFKEQ. The CDR3 length is 14 residues. V gave up 1 base and J gave up 4 bases, with 11 bases separating them.